This T cell receptor beta chain was observed in a study of post-analysis software for immune sequencing data. Libraries were made from TCR beta cDNA, and they carried unique molecular identifiers. Around 500,000 cDNA molecules were obtained from approximately 1 to 10 million T cells. TCRdb reprocessed the PCR reads via MiXCR and lists one record per CDR3 protein. The profile covers around 150,000 distinct CDR3 sequences, with 30% to 45% appearing a single time and 25% to 35% taken by the ten largest. In this sample, this clonotype turned up a few times. Antigen: not known. Study-level findings and limits: Batch-matched samples strongly co-clustered by F measure.

The sequence derives from a girl between 5 and 17 years old with multiple sclerosis. Sequenced material: blood, taken after autologous hematopoietic stem cell transplantation.

The CDR3 bases are TGCGCCAGCAGCCAAGGAGACGACGCCGGGGAGCTGTTTTTT. As protein: CASSQGDDAGELFF. The rearrangement joins TRBV4-3 to TRBJ2-2; no reliable D call. Trimming stripped 1 base from V and 6 bases from J, with 9 bases between. The V gene's germline CDR1 is LGHNA and CDR2 YSLEER. The length of the CDR3 is 14 residues.